This TCR beta chain is from a study of shared clonotypes between healthy human individuals. Germline V gene sequence: CDR1 SGDLS, CDR2 YYNGEE. V lost 0 bases, J lost 6 bases, and 10 bases lay in between. The CDR3 has 14 amino acids. Sequencing was performed with immunoSEQ multiplex PCR; in TCRdb, only in-frame clones are kept and a portion is missing. The sample yields 2 million to 2.5 million clones, 92% seen once. There were only Caucasian adults among the donors, and all lived in Nashville, Tennessee. The sample taken for sequencing was naive CD4+ T cells from PBMCs. Noted subset: CD45RA+ positively selected. This receptor was obtained from a man aged 18 to 35 in good health. Some clones in this sample may be carry-over from other donors' samples. The V gene is TRBV9, the J gene TRBJ2-1; no reliable D call. The CDR3 protein is CASSVDWVPNEQFF. Here the CDR3 DNA reads TGTGCCAGCAGCGTAGATTGGGTCCCCAATGAGCAGTTCTTC.